A single sample gave rise to the 26 T cell receptor beta chains below, sequenced in a study of identical twins. TCRdb passed the 5' RACE reads through MiXCR, listing each CDR3 protein once. Of fewer than 650,000 distinct CDR3 sequences listed, roughly 9.9% are singletons. Separately, the same data were catalogued under a study of yellow fever vaccine responses in identical twins.

Specimen: PBMCs. These receptor sequences come from a woman under 30 in good health.

The rearrangement joins TRBV4-2 to TRBJ2-3, with D hard to call. The germline V gene has CDR1 LGHNA and CDR2 YNFKEQ. Trimming removed 0 bases from V and 0 bases from J, with 13 bases in between. CDR3 length equals 17 residues. The CDR3 spells CASSQDRLISSTDTQYF. The DNA of the CDR3 is TGTGCCAGCAGCCAAGATCGGTTGATCTCTAGCACAGATACGCAGTATTTT.

The chain combines TRBV5-5 with TRBJ1-6, with a tentative D call TRBD1 (6 bases). The length of the CDR3 is 14 residues. Trimming shortened V by 2 bases and J by 10 bases, and 13 bases separated the two germline ends. Germline values: CDR1 SGHKS, CDR2 YYEKEE (reference sequence). As DNA, the CDR3 is TGTGCCAGCAGCTTAGGGGGTATTCGATCACCCCTCCACTTT. Translation gives CASSLGGIRSPLHF.

This clonotype was counted ten times or more. The CDR3: CASSSNPAFLVQETQYF. For the CDR3, the DNA is TGTGCCAGCAGCTCAAATCCGGCTTTCCTAGTCCAAGAGACCCAGTACTTC. The gene calls are TRBV7-8 and TRBJ2-5; no reliable D call. The CDR3 consists of 17 residues. Trimming left V 4 bases short and J 1 base short, with 19 bases between. CDR1 is SGHVS and CDR2 is FQNEAQ in the germline V gene.

Many counts were recorded for this clonotype. J is TRBJ2-2 and V is TRBV12-3 or TRBV12-4; no reliable D call. Trimming removed 6 bases from V and 1 base from J, with 9 bases in between. The length of the CDR3 is 14 residues. CDR3 in DNA: TGTGCCAGCAGGGATGGGTTGAACACCGGGGAGCTGTTTTTT. It codes for CASRDGLNTGELFF.

This clonotype was detected many times. V usage is TRBV2 and J usage is TRBJ2-7; D unresolved. This CDR3 is 14 amino acids long. CDR1 is SNHLY and CDR2 is FYNNEI in the germline V gene. Trimming shortened V by 7 bases and J by 2 bases, and 15 bases separated the two germline ends. Here the CDR3 DNA reads TGTGCCAGCATTCACGGAGTGCCCCCCTACGAGCAGTACTTC. Amino acids: CASIHGVPPYEQYF.

This clonotype was seen repeatedly, ten times or more. A junction end diverges from the germline sequence, so it may reflect a read error. V is TRBV7-7 and J is TRBJ2-1; TRBD1 aligns across 8 bases. The germline CDR1 and CDR2 sequences are SSHAT and FNYEAQ (reference sequence). This CDR3 has 15 amino acids. In DNA, the CDR3 is TGTGCTAGCAGCGAAGGGGACAGGAGAGACAATGAGCAGTTCTTC. It codes for CASSEGDRRDNEQFF.

V gene TRBV12-3 or TRBV12-4 combines with J gene TRBJ2-1, with TRBD2 matching 12 bases. The J segment lost 6 bases and the V segment lost 1 base, leaving 13 bases of the junction unmatched. The CDR3 has 19 residues. The CDR3 sequence is CASSLGQLASGGAANEQFF. CDR3 in DNA: TGTGCCAGCAGTTTAGGTCAGTTGGCTAGCGGGGGGGCGGCCAATGAGCAGTTCTTC.

This rearrangement joins TRBV5-1 to TRBJ2-5; D gene ambiguous. The CDR3 is 12 residues long. Deletions cut 6 bases from V and 4 bases from J, with 10 bases between. Germline-derived CDR1 and CDR2 are SGHRS and YFSETQ. The CDR3 DNA is TGCGCCAGCACTTCCCCCCGAGAGACCCAGTACTTC. This codes for CASTSPRETQYF.

The chain couples TRBV6-2 or TRBV6-3 to TRBJ1-2, with D possibly TRBD1 on 5 matching bases. CDR1 and CDR2 (germline): MNHEY, SVGEGT. V lost 4 bases, J lost 2 bases, and 8 bases lay in between. The CDR3 spans 13 residues. The CDR3 DNA reads TGTGCCAGCAGTTCCGGGACGAACTATGGCTACACCTTC. Its protein product is CASSSGTNYGYTF.

This clonotype was found a few times. This chain links TRBV5-1 with TRBJ1-6; 11 bases are shared with TRBD1. Germline trimming cut 4 bases from V and 7 bases from J; bases unmatched to any gene: 4. The CDR3 sequence is 15 residues long. Germline V gene lookup returns CDR1 SGHRS and CDR2 YFSETQ. The chain's CDR3 is CASSRGTGGNSPLHF. The CDR3 region has the DNA TGCGCCAGCAGCAGGGGGACAGGGGGAAATTCACCCCTCCACTTT.

This chain uses TRBV28 with TRBJ2-3; TRBD1 might be the D (5 bases). Trimming left V 3 bases short and J 2 bases short, with 9 bases between. Germline V gene data show CDR1 as MDHEN and CDR2 as SYDVKM. The CDR3 extends over 14 amino acids. CDR3 sequence reads: CASSFDRNTDTQYF. Written as DNA, the CDR3 is TGTGCCAGCAGTTTTGACAGAAACACAGATACGCAGTATTTT.

The V gene is TRBV18, the J gene TRBJ1-1; D perhaps matches TRBD1 (5 bases). CDR1 and CDR2 from the germline V gene are KGHSH and LQKENI. V gave up 3 bases and J gave up 4 bases, with 18 bases separating them. CDR3 size: 16 residues. The CDR3 bases are TGTGCCAGCTCACCGACCGGTAGGGGCGAGGGCACTGAAGCTTTCTTT. Translation gives CASSPTGRGEGTEAFF.

The V gene is TRBV2, the J gene TRBJ2-7, with a weak D call TRBD1 (6 bases). The V and J ends lost 9 bases and 2 bases respectively, with 14 bases between them. CDR1 and CDR2 from the germline V gene are SNHLY and FYNNEI. The CDR3 has 13 amino acids. CDR3 sequence (DNA): TGTGCCAGTATTGGGCAGGGGCCCTACGAGCAGTACTTC. Translated: CASIGQGPYEQYF.

This clonotype showed up many times. The chain recombines TRBV20-1 with TRBJ2-7; 11 bases are a match to TRBD2. The germline V gene encodes CDR1 DFQATT and CDR2 SNEGSKA (reference sequence). With V trimmed by 0 bases and J by 3 bases, 4 bases remained unmatched. This CDR3 has 15 residues. This CDR3 is CSARDTSGSIYEQYF. The CDR3, as DNA: TGCAGTGCTAGAGATACTAGCGGGAGCATCTACGAGCAGTACTTC.

This clonotype has ten or more counts. The chain joins TRBV24-1 to TRBJ2-3; D not certain. Germline CDR1 KGHDR, CDR2 SFDVKD. Trimming pared 5 bases from V and 1 base from J, leaving 21 bases between. The CDR3 runs to 18 residues. Here the CDR3 DNA reads TGTGCCACCAGTGCTCCACCACCGGGTCTCGAAGGCACAGATACGCAGTATTTT. Residues: CATSAPPPGLEGTDTQYF.

This clonotype showed up many times. The chain is built from TRBV12-3 or TRBV12-4 and TRBJ2-7; 7 nucleotides line up with TRBD2. Trimming removed 5 bases from V and 4 bases from J; junction bases left unmatched: 11. This CDR3 region has 15 residues. CDR3 DNA sequence: TGTGCCAGCAGTGCCTTGGCGGGAGTCGGGTACGAGCAGTACTTC. Translation: CASSALAGVGYEQYF.

In this sample, this clonotype turned up a few times. The chain carries TRBV7-9 and TRBJ2-7, with 8 bases aligning to TRBD1. From germline, CDR1 is SEHNR and CDR2 FQNEAQ (reference sequence). This CDR3 comprises 14 residues. Trimming removed 5 bases from V and 4 bases from J; junction bases left unmatched: 7. The DNA of the CDR3 is TGTGCCAGCAGCCCAAGGACAGGGATGTACGAGCAGTACTTC. Translating gives CASSPRTGMYEQYF.

This chain connects TRBV24-1 to TRBJ2-3; 10 bases are shared with TRBD1. V lost 3 bases, J lost 5 bases, and 10 bases stayed unmatched. The CDR3 runs 17 residues. Germline V CDR1 and CDR2: KGHDR, SFDVKD. CDR3 sequence reads: CATSDQYPGTGEDTQYF. CDR3 nucleotide sequence: TGTGCCACCAGTGATCAATACCCCGGGACAGGGGAAGATACGCAGTATTTT.

In its sample, this clonotype was seen a few times. The rearrangement links TRBV7-2 to TRBJ2-3; D remains unclear. Germline V gene lookup returns CDR1 SGHTA and CDR2 FQGNSA. This CDR3 has 14 residues. The ends were cut back, 4 bases at V and 6 bases at J, with 14 bases in the middle. The CDR3 region has the DNA TGTGCCAGCAGCTATTCATCGTACGGGGATACGCAGTATTTT. Translation gives CASSYSSYGDTQYF. Drawing the rest from reference TRBV7-2 and TRBJ2-3, the complete variable domain is GAGVSQSPSNKVTEKGKDVELRCDPISGHTALYWYRQSLGQGLEFLIYFQGNSAPDKSGLPSDRFSAERTGGSVSTLTIQRTQQEDSAVYLCASSYSSYGDTQYFGPGTRLTVL.

The V gene is TRBV5-1, the J gene TRBJ2-2; D not certain. Germline V lookup: CDR1 SGHRS, CDR2 YFSETQ. Trimming removed 0 bases at V and 3 bases at J, with 12 bases between. CDR3 length equals 16 residues. CDR3 coding DNA: TGCGCCAGCAGCTTGGGGGTGATGGGGTACACCGGGGAGCTGTTTTTT. It yields the protein CASSLGVMGYTGELFF.

At least ten counts were recorded for this clonotype. This rearrangement joins TRBV24-1 to TRBJ2-1, with a possible D match to TRBD2 (5 bases). Trimming cost V 4 bases and J 0 bases, with 15 bases left between them. Looked up from germline, CDR1 is KGHDR and CDR2 is SFDVKD. The CDR3 is made up of 17 amino acids. For the CDR3, the DNA is TGTGCCACCAGTGACATCCGGGGTCCGAGCTCCTACAATGAGCAGTTCTTC. Translated: CATSDIRGPSSYNEQFF.

In its sample, this clonotype was seen a few times. The chain has TRBV10-3 and TRBJ1-6, with TRBD1 as a possible D gene (6 bases). This CDR3 has 16 residues. The ends were cut back, 2 bases at V and 10 bases at J, with 18 bases in the middle. From germline, CDR1 is ENHRY and CDR2 SYGVKD. The CDR3 reads CAISEGVAGDGSPLHF. The DNA for the CDR3 is TGTGCCATCAGTGAGGGCGTGGCAGGGGATGGCTCACCCCTCCACTTT.

This clonotype has just a few counts. V usage is TRBV7-9 and J usage is TRBJ1-1; D is unclear. Trimming stripped 4 bases from V and 7 bases from J, with 10 bases between. Germline CDR1 and CDR2: SEHNR and FQNEAQ (reference sequence). This CDR3 spans 12 amino acids. The CDR3 loop reads CASSSPDGEAFF. For the CDR3, the DNA is TGTGCCAGCAGCTCTCCGGACGGTGAAGCTTTCTTT.

This clonotype turned up a few times. The V and J genes are TRBV3-1 and TRBJ2-7; 7 bases map to TRBD2. With 4 bases clipped from V and 2 bases from J, the junction kept 5 bases outside the gene matches. From germline, CDR1 is LGHDT and CDR2 YNNKEL (reference sequence). This CDR3 is 14 amino acids long. In DNA, the CDR3 is TGTGCCAGCAGCCGGACTAGTAAAACCTACGAGCAGTACTTC. It is translated as CASSRTSKTYEQYF.

Ten or more counts support this clonotype. The rearrangement links TRBV11-2 to TRBJ2-3, with no clear D. The CDR3 sequence is 18 residues long. V was cut by 4 bases and J by 2 bases, with 22 bases left in between. Looked up from germline, CDR1 is SGHAT and CDR2 is FQNNGV. The DNA for the CDR3 is TGTGCCAGCAGCTCCGCCCGTAGTACGGCCAGACCCACAGATACGCAGTATTTT. It yields the protein CASSSARSTARPTDTQYF. The variable domain in full, completed from reference TRBV11-2 and TRBJ2-3, reads EAGVAQSPRYKIIEKRQSVAFWCNPISGHATLYWYQQILGQGPKLLIQFQNNGVVDDSQLPKDRFSAERLKGVDSTLKIQPAKLEDSAVYLCASSSARSTARPTDTQYFGPGTRLTVL.

The rearrangement links TRBV6-5 to TRBJ2-7, with TRBD1 identical over 12 bases. V shed 2 bases, J shed 4 bases, and the junction held 3 bases outside the gene matches. This CDR3 spans 15 amino acids. CDR1 and CDR2 from the germline V gene are MNHEY and SVGAGI. The chain's CDR3 is CASSYLGQGAYEQYF. CDR3 nucleotides: TGTGCCAGCAGTTACCTGGGACAGGGGGCTTACGAGCAGTACTTC.